The rows below give T cell receptor beta chains drawn from one sample of a study of cytomegalovirus exposure and HLA in healthy donors. The data were produced by immunoSEQ multiplex PCR, yet TCRdb's version contains in-frame clones alone and is incomplete. This sample has nearly 200,000 clones, with 70% to 85% found just once. The sequenced material came from PBMCs. Receptors originate from a boy aged 2 to 9 in good health and CMV-seronegative. The CDR3 runs from the conserved cysteine through the conserved F or W. The order of the fields is V gene, J gene, clone size, D gene, CDR3 protein, CDR3 DNA. The D gene is left open where the match is weak. A row's size may be missing; if present it is once, few, many or a size class.

>TRBV30|TRBJ1-6|NA|TRBD1
CAWGTGVSYNSPLHF
TGTGCCTGGGGGACAGGGGTTTCCTATAATTCACCCCTCCACTTT
>TRBV4-3|TRBJ2-7|NA|TRBD2
CASSPGTSGDEQYF
TGCGCCAGCAGCCCCGGGACTAGCGGGGACGAGCAGTACTTC
>TRBV7-9|TRBJ1-4|NA|TRBD1
CASERGPNEKLFF
TGTGCCAGTGAAAGGGGGCCTAATGAAAAACTGTTTTTT
>TRBV7-3|TRBJ2-7|NA|TRBD2
CASSLDGLASEQYF
TGTGCCAGCAGCTTAGACGGACTAGCGAGTGAGCAGTACTTC
>TRBV9|TRBJ2-5|NA|NA
CASSLGVYSETQYF
TGTGCCAGCAGCCTCGGGGTCTATTCGGAGACCCAGTACTTC
>TRBV7-6|TRBJ2-5|NA|NA
CASSPTLAVETQYF
TGTGCCAGCAGCCCCACCCTAGCTGTAGAGACCCAGTACTTC
>TRBV5-1|TRBJ2-3|NA|NA
CASSSEGADTQYF
TGCGCCAGCAGTTCCGAGGGTGCAGATACGCAGTATTTT
>TRBV20-1|TRBJ1-1|NA|NA
CSATGNTEAFF
TGCAGTGCGACGGGGAACACTGAAGCTTTCTTT
>TRBV19|TRBJ2-3|once|TRBD2
CASSTRLAETSTDTQYF
TGTGCCAGTAGTACCCGACTAGCGGAAACTAGCACAGATACGCAGTATTTT
>TRBV11-2|TRBJ2-2|NA|NA
CASSLPSGVASNTGELFF
TGTGCCAGCAGCTTACCGTCCGGGGTGGCATCGAACACCGGGGAGCTGTTTTTT
>TRBV5-1|TRBJ2-7|few|TRBD1
CASSLGQGAYEQYF
TGCGCCAGCAGCTTGGGACAGGGGGCCTACGAGCAGTACTTC
>TRBV19|TRBJ1-2|once|TRBD1
CASRGGLGNRYTF
TGTGCCAGTAGAGGGGGCCTGGGTAATCGGTACACCTTC
>TRBV5-1|TRBJ1-1|NA|NA
CASSLERGWVGRTEAFF
TGCGCCAGCAGCTTGGAAAGGGGTTGGGTAGGAAGGACTGAAGCTTTCTTT
>TRBV7-3|TRBJ1-6|NA|NA
CASTKTVGRGPNNSPLHF
TGTGCCAGCACCAAAACGGTCGGAAGGGGCCCTAATAATTCACCCCTCCACTTT
>TRBV20-1|TRBJ1-2|NA|NA
CSARQGYGYTF
TGCAGTGCTAGACAGGGGTACGGCTACACCTTC
>TRBV6-6|TRBJ2-5|NA|NA
CASGGAGETQYF
TGTGCCAGCGGGGGGGCGGGGGAGACCCAGTACTTC
>TRBV10-2|TRBJ2-1|NA|TRBD2
CASSGSPRPVAGGPNYNEQFF
TGCGCCAGCAGTGGGTCCCCGCGGCCCGTAGCGGGGGGCCCAAACTACAATGAGCAGTTCTTC
>TRBV5-4|TRBJ2-3|NA|TRBD2
CASSLGSGVDTQYF
TGTGCCAGCAGCTTGGGTAGCGGGGTAGATACGCAGTATTTT
>TRBV18|TRBJ2-5|NA|TRBD1
CASAGQAQETQYF
TGTGCCAGCGCGGGACAGGCGCAAGAGACCCAGTACTTC
>TRBV7-6|TRBJ2-2|NA|NA
CASSIRQNTGELFF
TGTGCCAGCAGCATTCGACAGAACACCGGGGAGCTGTTTTTT
>TRBV7-8|TRBJ2-7|few|TRBD1
CASSLGKDRGYEQYF
TGTGCCAGCAGCTTAGGGAAGGACAGGGGTTACGAGCAGTACTTC
>TRBV28|TRBJ1-3|NA|NA
CASSPGGTIYF
TGTGCCAGCAGTCCCGGAGGCACCATATATTTT
>TRBV9|TRBJ1-1|NA|NA
CASSIQADTEAFF
TGTGCCAGCAGCATTCAGGCTGACACTGAAGCTTTCTTT
>TRBV7-3|TRBJ2-3|NA|NA
CASSGGGGADTQYF
TGTGCCAGCTCAGGGGGCGGGGGGGCCGATACGCAGTATTTT
>TRBV19|TRBJ2-2|NA|NA
CASSGTPEMTGELFF
TGTGCCAGTAGCGGGACTCCGGAGATGACCGGGGAGCTGTTTTTT
>TRBV2|TRBJ1-5|NA|NA
CASSEGRAGQPQHF
TGTGCCAGCAGTGAAGGGAGGGCAGGACAGCCCCAGCATTTT
>TRBV18|TRBJ1-2|NA|NA
CASSPLLGSSDYGYTF
TGTGCCAGCTCACCACTTCTGGGCAGTTCAGATTATGGCTACACCTTC
>TRBV5-6|TRBJ1-6|NA|NA
CASSSPPSFGNSPLHF
TGTGCCAGCAGCTCTCCCCCATCATTTGGCAATTCACCCCTCCACTTT
>TRBV2|TRBJ2-7|NA|TRBD1
CASSPDRGYEQYF
TGTGCCAGCAGTCCGGACAGGGGGTACGAGCAGTACTTC
>TRBV7-2|TRBJ1-6|NA|NA
CASIYENNSPLHF
TGTGCCAGCATCTATGAAAATAATTCACCCCTCCACTTT
>TRBV4-3|TRBJ2-3|NA|NA
CATGPREASTDTQYF
TGCGCCACCGGCCCCCGTGAGGCTTCCACAGATACGCAGTATTTT
>TRBV5-5|TRBJ1-2|NA|NA
CASSLLGGNYGYTF
TGTGCCAGCAGCTTGTTGGGGGGAAACTATGGCTACACCTTC
>TRBV7-2|TRBJ2-5|few|NA
CASSLLRLETQYF
TGTGCCAGCAGCCTACTGCGGTTGGAGACCCAGTACTTC
>TRBV11-2|TRBJ2-1|few|NA
CASSSSGGALYNEQFF
TGTGCCAGCAGCTCTTCTGGGGGGGCCCTATACAATGAGCAGTTCTTC
>TRBV4-3|TRBJ2-1|NA|TRBD2
CASSQVPPHGLEDNEQFF
TGCGCCAGCAGCCAAGTGCCCCCTCACGGACTAGAAGACAATGAGCAGTTCTTC
>TRBV9|TRBJ2-3|NA|TRBD1
CASSRGTGINTDTQYF
TGTGCCAGCAGCAGAGGGACAGGGATTAACACAGATACGCAGTATTTT
>TRBV7-8|TRBJ2-2|NA|TRBD2
CASSPGLAGGTGELFF
TGTGCCAGCAGCCCCGGACTAGCGGGGGGCACCGGGGAGCTGTTTTTT
>TRBV5-6|TRBJ2-5|NA|NA
CASSLAGGQETQYF
TGTGCCAGCAGCTTGGCCGGCGGGCAAGAGACCCAGTACTTC
>TRBV5-1|TRBJ2-5|NA|TRBD2
CASSLGAGVETQYF
TGCGCCAGCAGCTTAGGAGCGGGGGTAGAGACCCAGTACTTC
>TRBV25-1|TRBJ2-7|NA|NA
CASSGPTFLPPEQYF
TGTGCCAGCAGTGGCCCGACATTCCTTCCCCCCGAGCAGTACTTC
>TRBV7-8|TRBJ2-7|once|NA
CASSLVSYEQYF
TGTGCCAGCAGCTTAGTATCCTACGAGCAGTACTTC
>TRBV19|TRBJ1-2|few|TRBD1
CASSITLGDRENGYTF
TGTGCCAGTAGTATAACGCTCGGGGACAGGGAAAATGGCTACACCTTC
>TRBV11-3|TRBJ1-1|NA|NA
CASSLNQNTEAFF
TGTGCCAGCAGCTTAAATCAGAACACTGAAGCTTTCTTT